The rows below give T cell receptor beta chains drawn from one sample of a study of cytomegalovirus exposure and HLA in healthy donors. Data came from immunoSEQ multiplex PCR; TCRdb stores just in-frame clones and leaves some out. The table has about 93,000 clones, roughly 79% seen once. The sample taken for sequencing was PBMCs. These receptors all come from a man younger than 45 in good health and CMV-seronegative. Both conserved end residues are part of each CDR3. D genes are given only for firm matches. Some rows mark clone size as missing; the rest say once, few, many or name a class of expanded clone.

d_gene: TRBD2; v_gene: TRBV19; abundance: once; j_gene: TRBJ2-1; CDR3aa: CASSSVTSGGEQFF; CDR3nt: TGTGCCAGTAGTTCCGTGACTAGCGGGGGGGAGCAGTTCTTC
d_gene: .; v_gene: TRBV19; abundance: .; j_gene: TRBJ1-5; CDR3aa: CASRARAGDNSNQPQHF; CDR3nt: TGTGCCAGTAGAGCGCGGGCAGGAGACAATAGCAATCAGCCCCAGCATTTT
d_gene: TRBD2; v_gene: TRBV7-3; abundance: few; j_gene: TRBJ2-3; CDR3aa: CASSLAGGADTQYF; CDR3nt: TGTGCCAGCAGCTTGGCGGGAGGGGCAGATACGCAGTATTTT
d_gene: TRBD1; v_gene: TRBV15; abundance: .; j_gene: TRBJ2-1; CDR3aa: CATSRPGQGFGNEQFF; CDR3nt: TGTGCCACCAGCAGGCCGGGACAGGGGTTTGGGAATGAGCAGTTCTTC
d_gene: TRBD2; v_gene: TRBV13; abundance: .; j_gene: TRBJ2-1; CDR3aa: CASSRPPPGLAGPSSYNEQFF; CDR3nt: TGTGCCAGCAGTCGACCTCCCCCGGGACTAGCGGGTCCAAGCTCCTACAATGAGCAGTTCTTC
d_gene: TRBD1; v_gene: TRBV7-9; abundance: .; j_gene: TRBJ1-6; CDR3aa: CASSPESRQGAGSPLHF; CDR3nt: TGTGCCAGCAGCCCGGAGTCAAGACAGGGGGCAGGGTCACCCCTCCACTTT
d_gene: .; v_gene: TRBV4-3; abundance: few; j_gene: TRBJ1-5; CDR3aa: CASSQDSLLNQPQHF; CDR3nt: TGCGCCAGCAGCCAAGATAGTCTATTAAATCAGCCCCAGCATTTT
d_gene: TRBD2; v_gene: TRBV4-3; abundance: .; j_gene: TRBJ2-5; CDR3aa: CASSQGAGFQETQYF; CDR3nt: TGCGCCAGCAGCCAAGGAGCGGGATTCCAAGAGACCCAGTACTTC
d_gene: TRBD2; v_gene: TRBV27; abundance: .; j_gene: TRBJ2-3; CDR3aa: CASSIRLTSGRSIDTQYF; CDR3nt: TGTGCCAGCAGTATACGATTGACTAGCGGGAGGAGCATAGATACGCAGTATTTT
d_gene: .; v_gene: TRBV6-5; abundance: .; j_gene: TRBJ1-1; CDR3aa: CASSYSQGVAEAFF; CDR3nt: TGTGCCAGCAGTTACTCGCAGGGTGTCGCTGAAGCTTTCTTT